The 3 T cell receptor beta chains presented below share a single source sample, sequenced in a study of T cell clones after liver transplantation (dated by TCRdb to between 2018 and 2021). Receptor libraries were prepared by the immunoSEQ multiplex PCR assay. TCRdb took this table from immuneACCESS and kept in-frame rearrangements with V and J called. Such tables lack part of the clones; where checked against another copy, unresolved V genes explain under half of the gap, and the rest is unexplained. This sample lists 9,800 or so clones; 72% were detected once. Jointly, the top ten make up 20% to 25% of the sample. The sample was CD8+ T cells from blood, taken at the approximately 15-month timepoint. The receptors here all came from a human patient who received a liver transplant. In patients who had a transplant, some T cells may come from the graft donor.

This rearrangement joins TRBV7-9 to TRBJ2-1; tentative D call: TRBD2 (5 bases). The CDR3 consists of 16 residues. Germline CDR1 is SEHNR and CDR2 is FQNEAQ (reference sequence). V dropped 4 bases and J dropped 8 bases, with 21 bases sitting between them. The DNA for the CDR3 is TGTGCCAGCAGCTCTGTGTCGGGTTTCGGGAAGGATGAGCAGTTCTTC. Translating gives CASSSVSGFGKDEQFF.

The chain carries TRBV28 and TRBJ2-1, with 10 positions matching TRBD1. V shed 7 bases and J 2 bases; nucleotides not matched to a gene: 5. The CDR3 has 15 amino acids. The germline gives CDR1 MDHEN, CDR2 SYDVKM. CDR3 in amino acids: CASKTGTGAYNEQFF. The CDR3 nucleotides read TGTGCCAGCAAGACCGGGACAGGGGCCTACAATGAGCAGTTCTTC.

V and J are TRBV6-5 and TRBJ1-1; no clear D. Trimming left V 0 bases short and J 1 base short, with 9 bases between. The length of the CDR3 is 15 residues. CDR1 and CDR2 (germline): MNHEY, SVGAGI. CDR3: CASSYSPEPNTEAFF. DNA of the CDR3: TGTGCCAGCAGTTACTCTCCTGAGCCGAACACTGAAGCTTTCTTT.